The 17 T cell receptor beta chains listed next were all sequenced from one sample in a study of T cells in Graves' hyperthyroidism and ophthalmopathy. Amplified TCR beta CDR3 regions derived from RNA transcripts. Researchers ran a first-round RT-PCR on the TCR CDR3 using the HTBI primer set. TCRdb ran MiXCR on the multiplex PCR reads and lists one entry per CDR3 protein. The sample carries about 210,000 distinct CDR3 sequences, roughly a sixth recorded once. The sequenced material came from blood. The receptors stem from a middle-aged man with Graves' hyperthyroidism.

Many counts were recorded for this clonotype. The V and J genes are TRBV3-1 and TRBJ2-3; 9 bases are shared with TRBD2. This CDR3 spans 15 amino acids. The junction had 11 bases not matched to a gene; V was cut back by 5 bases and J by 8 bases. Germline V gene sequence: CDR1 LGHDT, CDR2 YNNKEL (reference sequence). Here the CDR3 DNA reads TGTGCCAGCAGCGGAGCTGGGCTAGCGGGATTTACGCAGTATTTT. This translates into CASSGAGLAGFTQYF.

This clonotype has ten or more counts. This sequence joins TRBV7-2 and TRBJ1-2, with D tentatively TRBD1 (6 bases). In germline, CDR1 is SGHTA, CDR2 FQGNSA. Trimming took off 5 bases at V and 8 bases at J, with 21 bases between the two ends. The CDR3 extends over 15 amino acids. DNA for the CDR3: TGTGCCAGCAGCGAGCGTTTAACAGGGTTGGGAGGCTACACCTTC. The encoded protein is CASSERLTGLGGYTF. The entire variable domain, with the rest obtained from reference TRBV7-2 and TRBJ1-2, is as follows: GAGVSQSPSNKVTEKGKDVELRCDPISGHTALYWYRQSLGQGLEFLIYFQGNSAPDKSGLPSDRFSAERTGGSVSTLTIQRTQQEDSAVYLCASSERLTGLGGYTFGSGTRLTVV.

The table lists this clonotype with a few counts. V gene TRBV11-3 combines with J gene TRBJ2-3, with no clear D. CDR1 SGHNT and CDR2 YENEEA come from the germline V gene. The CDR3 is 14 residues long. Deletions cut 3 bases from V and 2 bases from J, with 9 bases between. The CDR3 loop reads CASSFSDNTDTQYF. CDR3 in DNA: TGTGCCAGCAGCTTCTCCGACAACACAGATACGCAGTATTTT.

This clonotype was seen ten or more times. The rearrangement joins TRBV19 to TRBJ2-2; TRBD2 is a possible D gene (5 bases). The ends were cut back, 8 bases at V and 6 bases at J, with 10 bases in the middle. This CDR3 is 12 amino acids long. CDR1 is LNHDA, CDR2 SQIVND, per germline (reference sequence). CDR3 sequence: CASAISAGELFF. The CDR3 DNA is TGTGCCAGTGCCATTAGCGCCGGGGAGCTGTTTTTT. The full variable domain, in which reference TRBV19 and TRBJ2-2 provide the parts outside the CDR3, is DGGITQSPKYLFRKEGQNVTLSCEQNLNHDAMYWYRQDPGQGLRLIYYSQIVNDFQKGDIAEGYSVSREKKESFPLTVTSAQKNPTAFYLCASAISAGELFFGEGSRLTVL.

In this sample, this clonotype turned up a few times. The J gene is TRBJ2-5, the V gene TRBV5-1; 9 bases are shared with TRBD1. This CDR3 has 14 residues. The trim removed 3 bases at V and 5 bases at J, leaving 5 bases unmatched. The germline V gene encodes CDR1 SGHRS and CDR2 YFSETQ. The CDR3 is CASSSGTGRETQYF. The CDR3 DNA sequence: TGCGCCAGCAGCTCCGGGACAGGGAGGGAGACCCAGTACTTC.

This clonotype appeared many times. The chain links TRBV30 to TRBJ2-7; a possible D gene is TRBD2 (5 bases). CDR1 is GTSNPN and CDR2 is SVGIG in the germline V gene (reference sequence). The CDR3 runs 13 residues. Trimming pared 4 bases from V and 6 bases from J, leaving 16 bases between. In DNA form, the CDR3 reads TGTGCCTGGAATCCGAGGGTTAGAGGCGAGCAGTACTTC. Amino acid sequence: CAWNPRVRGEQYF.

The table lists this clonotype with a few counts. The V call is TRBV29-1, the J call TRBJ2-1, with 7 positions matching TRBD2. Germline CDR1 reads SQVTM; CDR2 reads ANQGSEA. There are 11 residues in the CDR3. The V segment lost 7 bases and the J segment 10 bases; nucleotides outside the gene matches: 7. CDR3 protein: CSAGKGGEQFF. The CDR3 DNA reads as TGCAGCGCCGGTAAGGGAGGGGAGCAGTTCTTC.

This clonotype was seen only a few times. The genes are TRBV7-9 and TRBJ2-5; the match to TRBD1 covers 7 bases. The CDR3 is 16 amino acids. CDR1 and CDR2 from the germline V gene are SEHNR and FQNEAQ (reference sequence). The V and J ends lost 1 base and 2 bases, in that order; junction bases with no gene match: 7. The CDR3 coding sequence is TGTGCCAGCAGCTTAGGCTTAGGACAGGAGCAAGAGACCCAGTACTTC. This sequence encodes CASSLGLGQEQETQYF.

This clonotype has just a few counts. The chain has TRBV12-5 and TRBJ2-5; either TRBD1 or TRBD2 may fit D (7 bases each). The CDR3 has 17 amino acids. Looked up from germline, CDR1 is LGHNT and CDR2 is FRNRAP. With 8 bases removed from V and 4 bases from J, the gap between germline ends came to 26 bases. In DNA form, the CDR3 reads TGTGCTAGTTCTTTTCTTCAGGGGGGGGCGGTTATAGAGACCCAGTACTTC. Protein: CASSFLQGGAVIETQYF.

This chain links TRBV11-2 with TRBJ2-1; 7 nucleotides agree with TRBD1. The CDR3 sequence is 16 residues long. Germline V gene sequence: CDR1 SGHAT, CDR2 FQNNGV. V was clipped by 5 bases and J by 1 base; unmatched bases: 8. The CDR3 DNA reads TGTGCCAGCAGCCAGGGAGACAGGGTGTCCTACAATGAGCAGTTCTTC. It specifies CASSQGDRVSYNEQFF.

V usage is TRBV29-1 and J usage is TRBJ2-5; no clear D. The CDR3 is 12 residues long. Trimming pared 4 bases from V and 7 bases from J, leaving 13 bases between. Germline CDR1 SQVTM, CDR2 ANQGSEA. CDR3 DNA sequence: TGCAGCGTTGGGCCGGTTACGGGGACCCAGTACTTC. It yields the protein CSVGPVTGTQYF.

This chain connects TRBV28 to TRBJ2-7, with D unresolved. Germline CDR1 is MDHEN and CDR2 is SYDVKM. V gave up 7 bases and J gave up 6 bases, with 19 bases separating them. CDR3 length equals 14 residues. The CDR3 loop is CASTEAPGFFEQYF. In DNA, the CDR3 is TGTGCCAGCACAGAAGCGCCCGGTTTCTTCGAGCAGTACTTC.

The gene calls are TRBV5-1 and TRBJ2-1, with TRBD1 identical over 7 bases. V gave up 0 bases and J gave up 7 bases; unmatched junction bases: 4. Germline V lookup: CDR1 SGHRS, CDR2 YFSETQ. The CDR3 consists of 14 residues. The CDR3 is CASSLGQGPNEQFF. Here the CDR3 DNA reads TGCGCCAGCAGCTTGGGACAGGGACCGAATGAGCAGTTCTTC.

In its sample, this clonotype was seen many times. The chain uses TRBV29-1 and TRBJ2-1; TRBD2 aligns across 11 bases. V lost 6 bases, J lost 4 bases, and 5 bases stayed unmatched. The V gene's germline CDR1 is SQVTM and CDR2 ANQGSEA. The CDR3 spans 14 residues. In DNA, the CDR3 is TGCAGCGTCACCGGGACTAGCGGTTACAATGAGCAGTTCTTC. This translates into CSVTGTSGYNEQFF.

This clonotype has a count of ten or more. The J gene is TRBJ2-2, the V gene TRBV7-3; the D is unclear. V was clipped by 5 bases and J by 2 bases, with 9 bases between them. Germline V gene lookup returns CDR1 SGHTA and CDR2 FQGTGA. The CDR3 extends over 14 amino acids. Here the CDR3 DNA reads TGTGCCAGCAGCCTGGACGGCAACACCGGGGAGCTGTTTTTT. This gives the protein CASSLDGNTGELFF. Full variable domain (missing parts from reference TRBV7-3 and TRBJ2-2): GAGVSQTPSNKVTEKGKYVELRCDPISGHTALYWYRQSLGQGPEFLIYFQGTGAADDSGLPNDRFFAVRPEGSVSTLKIQRTERGDSAVYLCASSLDGNTGELFFGEGSRLTVL.

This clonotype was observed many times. Here the CDR3 DNA reads TGTGCCAGCAGTCAGGGACACCGCAGTGAAAAACTGTTTTTT. Its translation is CASSQGHRSEKLFF. The chain uses TRBV6-1 and TRBJ1-4; D is perhaps TRBD1 (6 bases). V was shortened by 5 bases and J by 7 bases, with 14 bases between the two germline ends. The CDR3 totals 14 residues. Germline V gene sequence: CDR1 MNHNS, CDR2 SASEGT.

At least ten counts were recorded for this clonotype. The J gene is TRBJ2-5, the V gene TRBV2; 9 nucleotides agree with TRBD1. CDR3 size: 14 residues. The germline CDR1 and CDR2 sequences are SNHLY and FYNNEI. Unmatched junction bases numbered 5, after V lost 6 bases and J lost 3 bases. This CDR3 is CASSQTGGKETQYF. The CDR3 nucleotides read TGTGCCAGCAGCCAGACAGGGGGGAAAGAGACCCAGTACTTC.